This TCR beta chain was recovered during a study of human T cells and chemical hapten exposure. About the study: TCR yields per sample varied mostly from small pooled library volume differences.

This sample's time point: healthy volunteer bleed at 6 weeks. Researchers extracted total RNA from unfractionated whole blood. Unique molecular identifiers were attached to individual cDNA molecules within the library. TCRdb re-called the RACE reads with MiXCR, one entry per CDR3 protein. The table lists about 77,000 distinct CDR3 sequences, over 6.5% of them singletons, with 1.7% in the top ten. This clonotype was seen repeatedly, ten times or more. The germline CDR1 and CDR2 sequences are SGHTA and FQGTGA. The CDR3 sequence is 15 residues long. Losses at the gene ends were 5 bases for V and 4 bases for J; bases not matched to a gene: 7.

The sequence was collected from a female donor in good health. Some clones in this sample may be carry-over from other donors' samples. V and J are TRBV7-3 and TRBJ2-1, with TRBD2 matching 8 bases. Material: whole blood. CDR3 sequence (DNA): TGTGCCAGCAGCCCCAGAGTAGCGGGGTACAATGAGCAGTTCTTC. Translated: CASSPRVAGYNEQFF.